This T cell receptor (beta chain) was recovered during a study of T-cell reconstitution after alpha-beta-depleted transplantation in children. The sample holds a few counts of this clonotype. V was pared by 6 bases and J by 3 bases, with 8 bases of the junction left unmatched. This CDR3 comprises 15 residues. Germline loops: CDR1 MNHNS, CDR2 SASEGT. Using unique molecular identifiers, the investigators prepared the TCRbeta library. MiXCR, applied by TCRdb to the PCR reads, yields one record per CDR3 protein. The data show about 610,000 distinct CDR3 sequences, with about 10% seen just once and roughly 3.9% held by the top ten.

The genes are TRBV6-1 and TRBJ2-3; 8 positions match TRBD2. Source: PBMCs from the stem cell graft donor, taken from the stem cell graft. The sequence was collected from a human donor who donated a stem cell graft to a child with acute myeloid leukemia. CDR3 in amino acids: CASSSSGMSTDTQYF. The DNA of the CDR3 is TGTGCCAGCAGCAGTAGCGGGATGTCGACAGATACGCAGTATTTT.